The next 17 T cell receptor beta chains were all read from a single sample in a study of PD-1 blockade in classical Hodgkin lymphoma. Clones were read by immunoSEQ multiplex PCR, and TCRdb kept only the in-frame ones, dropping some. Altogether 90,000 to 120,000 clones are present, 70% to 90% being singletons, with the ten largest covering just under 20%. The patients all showed relapse after autologous stem cell transplantation, while their brentuximab vedotin exposure varied. Source: peripheral blood mononuclear cells (PBMCs), taken before the second cycle of nivolumab. The receptors derive from a human donor with classical Hodgkin lymphoma.

This chain connects TRBV4-3 to TRBJ2-2, with TRBD2 identical over 7 bases. The CDR3 totals 19 residues. V was clipped by 0 bases and J by 2 bases; unmatched bases: 12. From germline, CDR1 is LGHNA and CDR2 YSLEER. The CDR3 nucleotides are TGCGCCAGCAGCCAAGAAGTTGGGGGACTATACCTTAACACCGGGGAGCTGTTTTTT. Protein product: CASSQEVGGLYLNTGELFF.

This clone has more than one count but fewer than ten. For the CDR3, the DNA is TGTGCCAGCAGTAACTTCCCATCAACTAATGAAAAACTGTTTTTT. This gives the protein CASSNFPSTNEKLFF. The gene calls are TRBV6-5 and TRBJ1-4; no firm D call. V was clipped by 5 bases and J by 0 bases, with 10 bases between them. Germline CDR1 and CDR2: MNHEY and SVGAGI. The CDR3 sequence is 15 residues long.

This chain links TRBV19 with TRBJ1-5; D is possibly TRBD1 (5 bases). The ends were cut back, 7 bases at V and 2 bases at J, with 18 bases in the middle. The CDR3 runs to 16 residues. Germline V lookup: CDR1 LNHDA, CDR2 SQIVND (reference sequence). In DNA form, the CDR3 reads TGTGCCAGTACCCTAGGGGAGGGGTTGGGCAATCAGCCCCAGCATTTT. Protein: CASTLGEGLGNQPQHF.

The V gene is TRBV18, the J gene TRBJ2-2; D may correspond to TRBD1 or TRBD2 (5 bases each). The CDR3 is 17 amino acids. From germline, CDR1 is KGHSH and CDR2 LQKENI. The V end lost 3 bases, the J end lost 6 bases, and 20 bases lay between the germline ends. As DNA, the CDR3 is TGTGCCAGCTCACCCCTCGACGGGATTAAAGGGGCCGGGGAGCTGTTTTTT. Its protein product is CASSPLDGIKGAGELFF.

The rearrangement links TRBV7-2 to TRBJ2-7, with a tentative D call TRBD1 (6 bases). The CDR3 totals 13 residues. V was clipped by 3 bases and J by 0 bases, with 6 bases between them. Germline lookup yields CDR1 SGHTA and CDR2 FQGNSA. CDR3 bases: TGTGCCAGCAGCTTGGACAGCTCCTACGAGCAGTACTTC. Its translation is CASSLDSSYEQYF.

The rearrangement uses TRBV2 and TRBJ1-1; 7 nucleotides line up with TRBD1. The CDR3 contains 15 residues. The junction had 8 bases not matched to a gene; V was cut back by 6 bases and J by 1 base. From germline, CDR1 is SNHLY and CDR2 FYNNEI. This CDR3 reads CASRKRTGTNTEAFF. CDR3 DNA sequence: TGTGCCAGCAGGAAGAGGACAGGAACGAACACTGAAGCTTTCTTT.

V gene TRBV6-5 combines with J gene TRBJ2-7, with 8 bases matching TRBD2. Germline V CDR1 and CDR2: MNHEY, SVGAGI. This CDR3 is built from 15 residues. V shed 4 bases and J 0 bases; nucleotides not matched to a gene: 5. As DNA, the CDR3 is TGTGCCAGCAGTTGGTCTAGCGGGTTCTCCTACGAGCAGTACTTC. Encoded protein: CASSWSSGFSYEQYF.

V usage is TRBV19 and J usage is TRBJ2-1; the match to TRBD2 covers 7 bases. The V gene end was trimmed by 3 bases and the J gene end by 7 bases; junction bases not matched to a gene: 0. Germline-derived CDR1 and CDR2 are LNHDA and SQIVND (reference sequence). The CDR3 consists of 12 residues. The CDR3 sequence: CASSMGGNEQFF. CDR3 nucleotide sequence: TGTGCCAGTAGTATGGGAGGGAATGAGCAGTTCTTC.

The chain combines TRBV2 with TRBJ2-7, with 8 bases identical to TRBD2. CDR3 length equals 17 residues. CDR1 and CDR2 (germline): SNHLY, FYNNEI. The junction had 12 bases not matched to a gene; V was cut back by 3 bases and J by 2 bases. CDR3 nucleotides: TGTGCCAGCAGTGACGTAAGCGGTAGCGGGACCCCCTACGAGCAGTACTTC. Translated: CASSDVSGSGTPYEQYF.

This chain connects TRBV15 to TRBJ1-4; D uncertain. CDR3 length: 13 residues. Trimming took off 1 base at V and 8 bases at J, with 8 bases between the two ends. Per the germline V gene, CDR1 is LNHNV and CDR2 is YYDKDF (reference sequence). The CDR3 region is CATSRVSREKLFF. The CDR3 region has the DNA TGTGCCACCAGCAGAGTTTCGCGGGAAAAACTGTTTTTT.

This clone showed up just once. V usage is TRBV2 and J usage is TRBJ2-1; D gene uncertain. Between the trimmed V and J ends, which lost 7 bases and 9 bases, there was a span of 13 bases. The CDR3 runs to 12 residues. CDR1 and CDR2 from the germline V gene are SNHLY and FYNNEI. CDR3 sequence: CASITRIVEQFF. The CDR3 nucleotides are TGTGCCAGCATAACGAGAATTGTTGAGCAGTTCTTC.

The V and J genes are TRBV19 and TRBJ2-3, with a weak D call TRBD2 (6 bases). The germline V gene encodes CDR1 LNHDA and CDR2 SQIVND (reference sequence). Trimming removed 9 bases from V and 1 base from J, with 11 bases in between. This CDR3 contains 13 residues. This CDR3 is CASSPGGTDTQYF. The CDR3 DNA is TGTGCCAGCAGCCCGGGGGGCACAGATACGCAGTATTTT.

The chain combines TRBV5-6 with TRBJ1-3, with D possibly matching TRBD1 (5 bases). Trimming pared 2 bases from V and 4 bases from J, leaving 7 bases between. This CDR3 has 13 residues. Germline-derived CDR1 and CDR2 are SGHDT and YYEEEE. CDR3 loop: CASSLRDGNTIYF. In DNA form, the CDR3 reads TGTGCCAGCAGCTTAAGGGACGGAAACACCATATATTTT.

This chain joins TRBV28 and TRBJ1-5; D is undetermined. Trimming removed 5 bases at V and 1 base at J, with 9 bases between. Germline loops: CDR1 MDHEN, CDR2 SYDVKM. The CDR3 sequence is 14 residues long. CDR3 sequence (DNA): TGTGCCAGCAGTAGTGTATTGAGCAATCAGCCCCAGCATTTT. Amino acid sequence: CASSSVLSNQPQHF.

V gene TRBV6-6 combines with J gene TRBJ1-1, with TRBD1 matching 8 bases. V shed 10 bases and J 1 base; nucleotides not matched to a gene: 8. There are 14 residues in the CDR3. Germline V gene data show CDR1 as MNHNY and CDR2 as SVGAGI (reference sequence). CDR3 sequence reads: CATRTGSGNTEAFF. DNA of the CDR3: TGTGCCACCCGGACAGGGAGTGGGAACACTGAAGCTTTCTTT.

This clone was seen a few times. The V call is TRBV27, the J call TRBJ2-5; TRBD1 aligns across 8 bases. Germline V gene data show CDR1 as MNHEY and CDR2 as SMNVEV (reference sequence). The CDR3 extends over 14 amino acids. V lost 5 bases and J lost 10; bases outside the gene matches: 12. The CDR3 loop is CASSTSGTGWDQYF. The CDR3 region has the DNA TGTGCCAGCAGTACCTCCGGGACAGGTTGGGACCAGTACTTC.

The chain joins TRBV6-6 to TRBJ2-7; D possibly corresponds to TRBD1 (6 bases). This CDR3 has 14 residues. Germline-derived CDR1 and CDR2 are MNHNY and SVGAGI (reference sequence). V lost 0 bases and J lost 2, with 8 bases in between. This CDR3 reads CASSYSGGTYEQYF. CDR3 DNA sequence: TGTGCCAGCAGTTACTCAGGGGGTACCTACGAGCAGTACTTC.